A few counts support the clone carrying this T cell receptor beta chain. Its antigen is as yet unknown. The data derive from a study of beta chain features in type 1 diabetes. Via CD45RO/CCR7/CD25/CD127/CD95/CD27, cells of the CD4+ naive, central memory, regulatory and stem cell-like memory subsets were sorted. CDR1 MDHEN and CDR2 SYDVKM come from the germline V gene. The CDR3 is 15 residues long. Trimming took 5 bases from V and 8 from J; bases not matched to a gene: 15. Reverse transcription of all isolated RNA meant that expressed TCRB transcripts were sequenced. TCRdb's copy holds only in-frame clones and misses some; the assay was immunoSEQ multiplex PCR. The table records fewer than 400,000 clones, roughly 8.8% of them present only once. Study results and limitations: Moderate yet significant TCRB CDR3 shortening was seen in Type 1 diabetes patients in all four CD4+ subsets.

Sequencing input: central memory CD4+ T cells from blood. The V call is TRBV28, the J call TRBJ2-7, with 7 bases lining up with TRBD1. The sequence derives from a man under 40 with type 1 diabetes. The CDR3 sequence is CASSTHRGPERKQYF. As DNA, the CDR3 is TGTGCCAGCAGTACGCACAGGGGCCCCGAGCGGAAGCAGTACTTC.